Presented here are 13 T cell receptor beta chains from one specimen sequenced in a study of blood T cell repertoires in COVID-19. Data came from immunoSEQ multiplex PCR; TCRdb stores just in-frame clones and leaves some out. This table holds around 140,000 clones, roughly nine tenths found once. Sequenced input: peripheral blood. These receptors were collected from a human donor in a cohort sampled during active COVID-19.

The chain uses TRBV18 and TRBJ1-2, with no clear D. Deletions cut 3 bases from V and 6 bases from J, with 17 bases between. Germline V lookup: CDR1 KGHSH, CDR2 LQKENI. CDR3 size: 15 residues. The CDR3 reads CASSPIGSQANGYTF. In DNA, the CDR3 is TGTGCCAGCTCACCTATTGGCAGTCAGGCTAATGGCTACACCTTC.

This clone has only a few counts. The chain employs TRBV5-1 and TRBJ1-6; possible D gene TRBD1, 6 bases. V lost 2 bases and J 14 bases, leaving 20 bases between the germline ends. This CDR3 contains 15 residues. Germline V gene sequence: CDR1 SGHRS, CDR2 YFSETQ. The CDR3 DNA sequence: TGCGCCAGCAGCTTATACCCCGACCAGGGGAGGGCCCTCCACTTT. This codes for CASSLYPDQGRALHF.

The chain is built from TRBV5-6 and TRBJ2-3; TRBD2 might be the D (5 bases). Trimming left V 5 bases short and J 3 bases short, with 19 bases between. The CDR3 has 16 amino acids. CDR1 and CDR2 (germline): SGHDT, YYEEEE. The DNA of the CDR3 is TGTGCCAGCAGGAACACCGGGAAGCGAGCAACAGATACGCAGTATTTT. Translating it yields CASRNTGKRATDTQYF. Together with reference TRBV5-6 and TRBJ2-3, the CDR3 gives the full variable domain: DAGVTQSPTHLIKTRGQQVTLRCSPKSGHDTVSWYQQALGQGPQFIFQYYEEEERQRGNFPDRFSGHQFPNYSSELNVNALLLGDSALYLCASRNTGKRATDTQYFGPGTRLTVL.

Only one count was recorded for this clone. The chain employs TRBV6-5 and TRBJ2-7; 7 nucleotides line up with TRBD2. In germline, CDR1 is MNHEY, CDR2 SVGAGI. This CDR3 spans 15 amino acids. The trim removed 4 bases at V and 0 bases at J, leaving 6 bases unmatched. The CDR3: CASSSWGEGSYEQYF. DNA of the CDR3: TGTGCCAGCAGTTCCTGGGGGGAGGGCTCCTACGAGCAGTACTTC.

The J gene is TRBJ2-3, the V gene TRBV20-1; D uncertain. Germline values: CDR1 DFQATT, CDR2 SNEGSKA (reference sequence). This CDR3 region has 11 residues. Trimming pared 6 bases from V and 2 bases from J, leaving 6 bases between. As DNA, the CDR3 is TGCAGTGCCAGGAACACAGATACGCAGTATTTT. Translated, it gives CSARNTDTQYF.

The rearrangement uses TRBV6-4 and TRBJ2-1, with D tentatively TRBD2 (6 bases). CDR1 MRHNA and CDR2 SNTAGT come from the germline V gene. Deletions cut 0 bases from V and 1 base from J, with 10 bases between. This CDR3 has 16 residues. CDR3 loop: CASSDSGGESYNEQFF. In DNA form, the CDR3 reads TGTGCCAGCAGTGACTCAGGCGGGGAGTCCTACAATGAGCAGTTCTTC.

The chain uses TRBV19 and TRBJ2-5, with TRBD2 matching over 7 bases. V shed 1 base and J 0 bases; nucleotides not matched to a gene: 2. The CDR3 extends over 15 amino acids. Germline lookup yields CDR1 LNHDA and CDR2 SQIVND (reference sequence). The CDR3 region is CASSIVAGDQETQYF. The CDR3 DNA is TGTGCCAGTAGTATAGTGGCGGGGGACCAAGAGACCCAGTACTTC.

As for this clone: The same CDR3 can be traced to other DNA sequences in this sample. In nucleotides, the CDR3 is TGTGCCAGCAGCGTAGGTCCGGGAGGAGATCAGCCCCAGCATTTT. Its translation: CASSVGPGGDQPQHF. The chain carries TRBV9 and TRBJ1-5; D uncertain. Germline CDR1 is SGDLS and CDR2 is YYNGEE. V lost 0 bases and J lost 5, with 12 bases in between. The CDR3 spans 15 residues.

The genes are TRBV7-6 and TRBJ2-3; the D gene is possibly TRBD1 (7 bases). Germline V gives CDR1 SGHVS, CDR2 FNYEAQ. Between the trimmed V and J ends, which lost 1 base and 3 bases, there was a span of 11 bases. This CDR3 has 15 amino acids. CDR3 sequence reads: CASSLEAGGTDTQYF. In DNA, the CDR3 is TGTGCCAGCAGCTTAGAAGCAGGGGGGACAGATACGCAGTATTTT.

The rearrangement joins TRBV5-1 to TRBJ1-6; the D gene is possibly TRBD1 (6 bases). Per germline, CDR1 SGHRS and CDR2 YFSETQ. V lost 0 bases and J 6 bases, leaving 13 bases between the germline ends. This CDR3 region has 16 residues. CDR3 loop: CASSLVQGDGNSPLHF. CDR3 coding DNA: TGCGCCAGCAGCTTGGTACAGGGAGATGGTAATTCACCCCTCCACTTT.

This clone showed up just a few times. The chain combines TRBV29-1 with TRBJ1-4, with a weak D call TRBD1 (6 bases). The CDR3 extends over 15 amino acids. Looked up from germline, CDR1 is SQVTM and CDR2 is ANQGSEA. V lost 4 bases and J lost 0, with 12 bases in between. DNA for the CDR3: TGCAGCGTTGTGGGGGACAAAACAACTAATGAAAAACTGTTTTTT. This gives the protein CSVVGDKTTNEKLFF.

The gene calls are TRBV5-5 and TRBJ2-5; 14 bases fit TRBD2. This CDR3 contains 18 residues. Germline loops: CDR1 SGHKS, CDR2 YYEKEE (reference sequence). Germline trimming cut 0 bases from V and 4 bases from J; bases unmatched to any gene: 8. CDR3 sequence reads: CASSLETSGGARGETQYF. Here the CDR3 DNA reads TGTGCCAGCAGCTTGGAGACTAGCGGGGGGGCCAGGGGAGAGACCCAGTACTTC.

This clone was observed a few times. The chain is built from TRBV7-3 and TRBJ1-2; no clear D. The germline CDR1 and CDR2 sequences are SGHTA and FQGTGA. This CDR3 has 13 amino acids. V was pared by 0 bases and J by 4 bases, with 6 bases between. In DNA form, the CDR3 reads TGTGCCAGCAGCTTAACTCCAGGCTATGGCTACACCTTC. As protein: CASSLTPGYGYTF.